This T cell receptor (beta chain) was retrieved from a study of T cell responses to AZD1222 COVID-19 vaccine. Points from the study as a whole: White British ancestry dominated among donors, who included more females, and clonal diversity was possibly underestimated.

The data were produced by immunoSEQ multiplex PCR, yet TCRdb's version contains in-frame clones alone and is incomplete. This table has 100,000 or so clones, roughly nine tenths appearing once. To note about this clone: Its antigen remains unknown.

With 5 bases removed from V and 2 bases from J, the gap between germline ends came to 9 bases. The CDR3 consists of 13 residues. The germline V gene has CDR1 MDHEN and CDR2 SYDVKM. The rearrangement joins TRBV28 to TRBJ2-5, with D perhaps matching TRBD1 (6 bases). This TCR was recovered from an adult in good health. This material consisted of peripheral blood, taken on day 0 of AZD1222 vaccination. Written as DNA, the CDR3 is TGTGCCAGCAGTACAGGGAATCAAGAGACCCAGTACTTC. This gives the protein CASSTGNQETQYF.